This T cell receptor beta chain derives from a study of blood T cell repertoires in COVID-19. Study details: Donors in the United States, Italy and Spain gave samples during acute or convalescent COVID-19.

TCRdb keeps only in-frame clones here, not all; method: immunoSEQ multiplex PCR. Of about 310,000 clones in the sample, approximately 90% are singletons; the top ten hold around 9.3%. Germline V gene lookup returns CDR1 ENHRY and CDR2 SYGVKD. V lost 3 bases, J lost 5 bases, and 7 bases stayed unmatched. The CDR3 length is 15 residues. Two consecutive negative NP/OP PCR tests, clearance, or resolved symptoms defined Cohort 3 recovery. The material sequenced was PBMCs or T cells enriched from blood (not recorded which). The receptor's source is a woman aged 18 to 35 who had recovered from COVID-19. The J gene is TRBJ1-2, the V gene TRBV10-3; the match to TRBD1 covers 9 bases. The CDR3 DNA is TGTGCCATCAGTGAAAGCCAGGGACAGGGATATGGCTACACCTTC. As protein: CAISESQGQGYGYTF.